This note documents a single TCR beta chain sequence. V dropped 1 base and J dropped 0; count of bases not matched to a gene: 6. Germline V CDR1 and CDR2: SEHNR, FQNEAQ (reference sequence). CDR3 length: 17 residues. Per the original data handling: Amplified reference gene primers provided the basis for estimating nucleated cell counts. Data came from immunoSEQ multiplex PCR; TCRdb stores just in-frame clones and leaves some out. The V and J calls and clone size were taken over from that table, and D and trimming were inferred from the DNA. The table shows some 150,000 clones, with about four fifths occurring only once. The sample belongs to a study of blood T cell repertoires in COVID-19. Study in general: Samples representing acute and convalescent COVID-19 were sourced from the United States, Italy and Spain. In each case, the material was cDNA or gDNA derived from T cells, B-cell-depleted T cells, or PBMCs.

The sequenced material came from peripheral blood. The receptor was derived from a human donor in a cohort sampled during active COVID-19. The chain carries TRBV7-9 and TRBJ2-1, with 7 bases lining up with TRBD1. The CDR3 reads CASSLEIRQGSYNEQFF. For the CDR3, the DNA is TGTGCCAGCAGCTTAGAGATCCGACAGGGCTCCTACAATGAGCAGTTCTTC.